A single sample gave rise to the 28 T cell receptor beta chains below, sequenced in a study of molecular identifiers for immune sequencing clone quantification. One entry per CDR3 protein results from TCRdb running MiXCR on the PCR reads. The table records more than 550,000 distinct CDR3 sequences, 25% of them present only once. The specimen sequenced was naive CD8+ T cells from blood, with Jurkat cell RNA spiked in. Noted subset: FACS-sorted CD8+CD4-CCR7+CD45RA+ naive T cells. The source is a human donor in good health. Some libraries in this study had Jurkat cell RNA spiked in.

This clonotype occurred many times. The V and J genes are TRBV2 and TRBJ2-3; D is ambiguous. V gave up 1 base and J gave up 2 bases, with 10 bases separating them. The CDR3 runs to 15 residues. Germline V gives CDR1 SNHLY, CDR2 FYNNEI. Here the CDR3 reads CASSEVGRSTDTQYF. The CDR3 region has the DNA TGTGCCAGCAGTGAAGTTGGACGATCCACAGATACGCAGTATTTT.

CDR3 region: CAISGTVHEQFF. The CDR3 DNA is TGTGCCATCAGTGGGACAGTCCATGAGCAGTTCTTC. V is TRBV10-3 and J is TRBJ2-1; a possible D gene is TRBD1 (6 bases). The ends were cut back, 4 bases at V and 8 bases at J, with 9 bases in the middle. Looked up from germline, CDR1 is ENHRY and CDR2 is SYGVKD. CDR3 size: 12 residues.

This clonotype was seen at least ten times. The genes are TRBV11-2 and TRBJ1-5; D not certain. The germline V gene has CDR1 SGHAT and CDR2 FQNNGV. Trimming pared 2 bases from V and 0 bases from J, leaving 17 bases between. The CDR3 runs to 18 residues. As DNA, the CDR3 is TGTGCCAGCAGCTTAATAGGGCCGATACTCTATAGCAATCAGCCCCAGCATTTT. It yields the protein CASSLIGPILYSNQPQHF.

This sequence joins TRBV7-9 and TRBJ1-1; 7 positions agree with TRBD1. In germline, CDR1 is SEHNR, CDR2 FQNEAQ (reference sequence). V lost 5 bases, J lost 0 bases, and 12 bases stayed unmatched. The CDR3 sequence is 17 residues long. The CDR3 DNA follows: TGTGCCAGCAGCCACACGGACAGGACTCGATTGAACACTGAAGCTTTCTTT. Amino acids: CASSHTDRTRLNTEAFF. The full variable domain, with the rest looked up from reference TRBV7-9 and TRBJ1-1, is DTGVSQNPRHKITKRGQNVTFRCDPISEHNRLYWYRQTLGQGPEFLTYFQNEAQLEKSRLLSDRFSAERPKGSFSTLEIQRTEQGDSAMYLCASSHTDRTRLNTEAFFGQGTRLTVV.

Remarks on this clonotype: Being one base from a much bigger clone, this may be a read error. The chain uses TRBV7-6 and TRBJ2-2, with 7 bases matching TRBD2. V shed 2 bases and J 6 bases; nucleotides not matched to a gene: 15. This CDR3 has 18 residues. The germline V gene encodes CDR1 SGHVS and CDR2 FNYEAQ. The CDR3: CASSLRWTGEREAGELFF. The CDR3 DNA follows: TGTGCCAGCAGCTTAAGGTGGACTGGGGAACGGGAGGCCGGGGAGCTGTTTTTT.

This clonotype was counted many times. The CDR3 reads CASSPGGSEVYEQYF. Written as DNA, the CDR3 is TGTGCCAGCAGCCCCGGGGGGTCCGAGGTCTACGAGCAGTACTTC. The chain couples TRBV7-6 to TRBJ2-7; 7 nucleotides match TRBD2. CDR3 length: 15 amino acids. V dropped 5 bases and J dropped 3; count of bases not matched to a gene: 10. CDR1 and CDR2 (germline): SGHVS, FNYEAQ.

This clonotype was seen repeatedly, ten times or more. The chain has TRBV5-6 and TRBJ2-3; no clear D gene. Germline V CDR1 and CDR2: SGHDT, YYEEEE. The CDR3 loop spans 17 amino acids. Trimming shortened V by 0 bases and J by 6 bases, and 20 bases separated the two germline ends. The CDR3 region is CASSLGPTYVKVDTQYF. The CDR3 DNA is TGTGCCAGCAGCTTGGGACCCACTTACGTGAAAGTCGATACGCAGTATTTT.

This clonotype was seen at least ten times. The chain uses TRBV9 and TRBJ1-1; no reliable D call. Germline V CDR1 and CDR2: SGDLS, YYNGEE. The V end lost 0 bases, the J end lost 2 bases, and 5 bases lay between the germline ends. CDR3 size: 13 residues. CDR3 in DNA: TGTGCCAGCAGCGTAGGCATCAACACTGAAGCTTTCTTT. Translating gives CASSVGINTEAFF.

The chain couples TRBV6-5 to TRBJ2-1; possible D gene TRBD2, 6 bases. Between the trimmed V and J ends, which lost 5 bases and 5 bases, there was a span of 10 bases. The CDR3 is made up of 13 amino acids. Germline lookup yields CDR1 MNHEY and CDR2 SVGAGI. The CDR3 loop reads CASSVSGDNEQFF. In nucleotides, the CDR3 is TGTGCCAGCAGTGTATCGGGGGACAATGAGCAGTTCTTC.

The CDR3 reads CASSVGVRGGGEPEQYF. The CDR3 coding sequence is TGTGCCAGCAGCGTAGGGGTACGAGGAGGAGGGGAACCCGAGCAGTACTTC. The chain combines TRBV9 with TRBJ2-7; tentative D call: TRBD2 (6 bases). The CDR3 is 17 residues long. Trimming shortened V by 0 bases and J by 6 bases, and 22 bases separated the two germline ends. The V gene's germline CDR1 is SGDLS and CDR2 YYNGEE.

This clonotype was observed a single time. The J gene is TRBJ1-1, the V gene TRBV2; maybe TRBD1 (5 bases). Germline V gene sequence: CDR1 SNHLY, CDR2 FYNNEI. The germline V and J ends were trimmed by 4 bases and 3 bases, with 15 bases remaining between them. The CDR3 is made up of 15 amino acids. CDR3 DNA sequence: TGTGCCAGCAGTGGAGGATCGGGACCGTACACTGAAGCTTTCTTT. Amino acids: CASSGGSGPYTEAFF. Variable domain in full (rest from reference TRBV2 and TRBJ1-1): EPEVTQTPSHQVTQMGQEVILRCVPISNHLYFYWYRQILGQKVEFLVSFYNNEISEKSEIFDDQFSVERPDGSNFTLKIRSTKLEDSAMYFCASSGGSGPYTEAFFGQGTRLTVV.

This clonotype appeared many times. This chain links TRBV6-2 or TRBV6-3 with TRBJ2-3; D uncertain. The CDR3 loop spans 16 amino acids. The ends were cut back, 0 bases at V and 6 bases at J, with 16 bases in the middle. Germline-derived CDR1 and CDR2 are MNHEY and SVGEGT. The CDR3 nucleotides read TGTGCCAGCAGTTACTCGGCTAGTCCCCCTTGGGATACGCAGTATTTT. Encoded protein: CASSYSASPPWDTQYF.

This clonotype was seen repeatedly, ten times or more. This chain uses TRBV5-1 with TRBJ2-1, with 7 bases identical to TRBD1. Germline V gives CDR1 SGHRS, CDR2 YFSETQ. V was clipped by 0 bases and J by 4 bases; unmatched bases: 4. CDR3 length equals 15 residues. The CDR3 nucleotides read TGCGCCAGCAGCTTGGGAAGGGGGCCATACAATGAGCAGTTCTTC. As protein: CASSLGRGPYNEQFF.

The chain is built from TRBV7-3 and TRBJ2-3; possible D gene TRBD2, 6 bases. V was trimmed by 5 bases and J by 1 base, leaving 13 bases between them. The germline gives CDR1 SGHTA, CDR2 FQGTGA. This CDR3 region has 15 residues. CDR3: CASSRGTARTDTQYF. The CDR3 DNA is TGTGCCAGCAGCCGAGGGACTGCCCGCACAGATACGCAGTATTTT.

Remarks on this clonotype: A much larger clone is a single base away; this may be a read error. The chain combines TRBV2 with TRBJ2-4; 12 positions match TRBD2. This CDR3 has 20 amino acids. Germline V gene data show CDR1 as SNHLY and CDR2 as FYNNEI. The junction had 19 bases not matched to a gene; V was cut back by 10 bases and J by 0 bases. CDR3 sequence: CATRSALTSGGPIAKNIQYF. The CDR3 DNA reads as TGTGCCACCCGCTCAGCCCTGACTAGCGGGGGCCCTATAGCCAAAAACATTCAGTACTTC.

A single count supports this clonotype. The chain joins TRBV19 to TRBJ1-6; tentatively, D is TRBD1 (6 bases). Germline V gene data show CDR1 as LNHDA and CDR2 as SQIVND (reference sequence). V was clipped by 8 bases and J by 5 bases, with 16 bases between them. The CDR3 spans 15 residues. The CDR3 is CASQKSRGHNSPLHF. As DNA, the CDR3 is TGTGCCAGTCAGAAGTCCAGGGGCCATAATTCACCCCTCCACTTT.

A note on this clonotype: At one end, the junction sequence differs from germline, possibly due to a read error. This sequence joins TRBV2 and TRBJ1-1; D gene unclear. Germline V gives CDR1 SNHLY, CDR2 FYNNEI. The CDR3 covers 13 residues. DNA for the CDR3: TGTGCCAGCAAACCGGAGGTGAAGACTGAAGCTTTCTTT. Its translation: CASKPEVKTEAFF.

This clonotype was seen a few times. The gene calls are TRBV19 and TRBJ2-7; D is uncertain. CDR1 LNHDA and CDR2 SQIVND come from the germline V gene (reference sequence). The CDR3 is made up of 13 amino acids. V lost 4 bases and J 4 bases, leaving 11 bases between the germline ends. DNA for the CDR3: TGTGCCAGTAGTACCCCGAATGGTTACGAGCAGTACTTC. Translating it yields CASSTPNGYEQYF.

The rearrangement links TRBV3-1 to TRBJ2-1; 9 nucleotides agree with TRBD2. The CDR3 length is 15 residues. CDR1 LGHDT and CDR2 YNNKEL come from the germline V gene (reference sequence). With V trimmed by 3 bases and J by 2 bases, 2 bases remained unmatched. DNA for the CDR3: TGTGCCAGCAGCCATAGGACTAGCGCCTACAATGAGCAGTTCTTC. Residues: CASSHRTSAYNEQFF.

As regards this clonotype: A much larger clone sits a single nucleotide away, making a read error possible. The chain recombines TRBV7-2 with TRBJ2-1; 8 bases are a match to TRBD1. The CDR3 is made up of 14 amino acids. V was clipped by 5 bases and J by 10 bases; unmatched bases: 10. CDR1 is SGHTA and CDR2 is FQGNSA in the germline V gene. As DNA, the CDR3 is TGTGCCAGCAGCCCACAGACAGGGGTGGACGAGCAGTTCTTC. Its protein product is CASSPQTGVDEQFF.

At least ten counts were recorded for this clonotype. This chain links TRBV5-6 with TRBJ1-1; the D is unclear. CDR1 is SGHDT and CDR2 is YYEEEE in the germline V gene. V was trimmed by 3 bases and J by 4 bases, leaving 13 bases between them. There are 14 residues in the CDR3. The DNA of the CDR3 is TGTGCCAGCAGCTCCCATGGGCTAGGCACTGAAGCTTTCTTT. Its translation is CASSSHGLGTEAFF.

This clonotype was detected many times. This chain uses TRBV28 with TRBJ2-6; D is undetermined. The V end was cut by 5 bases, the J end by 9 bases, with 20 bases between. CDR3 length equals 16 residues. Germline CDR1 MDHEN, CDR2 SYDVKM. CDR3 DNA sequence: TGTGCCAGCAGTCGTTTATTGACGAAAACGGGCAACGTCCTGACTTTC. Its translation is CASSRLLTKTGNVLTF.

This clonotype has ten or more counts. The chain employs TRBV4-3 and TRBJ2-3; D unclear. The CDR3 has 15 residues. Trimming stripped 0 bases from V and 0 bases from J, with 7 bases between. Germline CDR1 is LGHNA and CDR2 is YSLEER. The CDR3 loop reads CASSQDASSTDTQYF. CDR3 nucleotides: TGCGCCAGCAGCCAAGATGCCAGCAGCACAGATACGCAGTATTTT.

Concerning this clonotype itself: A much larger clone is a single base away; this may be a read error. V is TRBV9 and J is TRBJ2-3, with TRBD2 matching over 8 bases. CDR1 and CDR2 (germline): SGDLS, YYNGEE. This CDR3 is built from 14 residues. The CDR3 region has the DNA TGTGCCACCAACCCCAGCGGGGGCACAGATACGCTGTATTTT. It is translated as CATNPSGGTDTLYF. Full variable domain (rest looked up from reference TRBV9 and TRBJ2-3): DSGVTQTPKHLITATGQRVTLRCSPRSGDLSVYWYQQSLDQGLQFLIQYYNGEERAKGNILERFSAQQFPDLHSELNLSSLELGDSALYFCATNPSGGTDTLYFGPGTRLTVL.

V usage is TRBV11-2 and J usage is TRBJ1-2; possible D gene TRBD1, 6 bases. Germline CDR1 reads SGHAT; CDR2 reads FQNNGV. The length of the CDR3 is 16 residues. The V gene lost 6 bases and the J gene lost 0 bases, with 17 bases spanning the gap. This CDR3 is CASSRTIQGTNYGYTF. CDR3 nucleotide sequence: TGTGCCAGCAGTCGGACCATACAGGGCACTAACTATGGCTACACCTTC.

This clonotype was recorded many times. The chain links TRBV29-1 to TRBJ2-1, with 8 bases matching TRBD1. This CDR3 has 13 residues. The J segment lost 1 base and the V segment lost 6 bases, leaving 2 bases of the junction unmatched. CDR1 SQVTM and CDR2 ANQGSEA come from the germline V gene. CDR3: CSVRQGSYNEQFF. In DNA, the CDR3 is TGCAGCGTACGACAGGGGTCCTACAATGAGCAGTTCTTC.

This clonotype was seen only a few times. The rearrangement joins TRBV9 to TRBJ2-5; 11 nucleotides line up with TRBD1. The CDR3 spans 17 residues. The germline gives CDR1 SGDLS, CDR2 YYNGEE. Germline trimming cut 3 bases from V and 5 bases from J; bases unmatched to any gene: 12. The CDR3 loop is CASSDPARDRGLETQYF. The CDR3 DNA sequence: TGTGCCAGCAGCGACCCGGCTCGGGACAGGGGGTTGGAGACCCAGTACTTC.

This clonotype came up many times. Here the CDR3 reads CASGGLAGTDTQYF. In DNA, the CDR3 is TGTGCCAGCGGGGGACTAGCGGGCACAGATACGCAGTATTTT. This chain connects TRBV6-2 or TRBV6-3 to TRBJ2-3; 11 nucleotides align to TRBD2. Germline CDR1 MNHEY, CDR2 SVGEGT. Unmatched junction bases numbered 2, after V lost 8 bases and J lost 1 base. The CDR3 extends over 14 amino acids.